Below are 25 T cell receptor beta chains sequenced from a single sample in a study of blood T cell repertoires in COVID-19. TCRdb's copy holds only in-frame clones and misses some; the assay was immunoSEQ multiplex PCR. Here the sample spans 95,000 to 120,000 clones, about two thirds being singletons. The sample consisted of peripheral blood. These receptors were taken from a woman between 35 and 50 years old with acute or convalescent COVID-19.

The DNA for the CDR3 is TGTGCCAGCAGCCAAGGGACACCTGGCTACACCTTC. Encoded protein: CASSQGTPGYTF. The genes are TRBV3-1 (or the pseudogene TRBV3-2) and TRBJ1-2; D possibly corresponds to TRBD1 (5 bases). CDR1 is LGHDT, CDR2 YNNKEL, per germline (reference sequence). Trimming took off 1 base at V and 7 bases at J, with 7 bases between the two ends. The CDR3 totals 12 residues.

The CDR3 region is CASSYHSTGELFF. The CDR3, as DNA: TGTGCCAGCAGTTACCATTCCACCGGGGAGCTGTTTTTT. V is TRBV6-2 or TRBV6-3 and J is TRBJ2-2; D remains ambiguous. Deletions cut 2 bases from V and 4 bases from J, with 5 bases between. Germline V CDR1 and CDR2: MNHEY, SVGEGT. The CDR3 sequence is 13 residues long.

The chain carries TRBV7-3 and TRBJ2-3; 7 bases fit TRBD1. The CDR3 extends over 13 amino acids. Germline V gene lookup returns CDR1 SGHTA and CDR2 FQGTGA. V was clipped by 6 bases and J by 1 base; unmatched bases: 1. The CDR3 region is CASSDRGTDTQYF. CDR3 in DNA: TGTGCCAGCAGTGACAGGGGCACAGATACGCAGTATTTT.

The V call is TRBV27, the J call TRBJ1-1; TRBD1 matches at 7 bases. CDR3 size: 13 residues. V was clipped by 0 bases and J by 8 bases; unmatched bases: 3. The germline CDR1 and CDR2 sequences are MNHEY and SMNVEV (reference sequence). CDR3 DNA: TGTGCCAGCAGTTTATCGACAGGGTCGGAAGCTTTCTTT. It codes for CASSLSTGSEAFF.

The chain employs TRBV7-7 and TRBJ2-5, with TRBD2 matching 12 bases. Trimming took 9 bases from V and 1 from J; bases not matched to a gene: 9. Looked up from germline, CDR1 is SSHAT and CDR2 is FNYEAQ (reference sequence). This CDR3 has 16 amino acids. The CDR3 sequence is CASARGLAGIQETQYF. CDR3 DNA sequence: TGTGCCAGTGCCCGTGGACTAGCGGGGATCCAAGAGACCCAGTACTTC.

The chain has TRBV14 and TRBJ1-2, with D hard to call. This CDR3 has 14 residues. CDR1 is SGHDN and CDR2 is FVKESK in the germline V gene. The V gene lost 4 bases and the J gene lost 8 bases, with 17 bases spanning the gap. The DNA of the CDR3 is TGTGCCAGCAGCCCCACTCGGTACTCGGGAGGCTACACCTTC. Translated, it gives CASSPTRYSGGYTF.

J is TRBJ2-7 and V is TRBV4-3; TRBD1 agrees at 8 bases. The trim removed 3 bases at V and 4 bases at J, leaving 8 bases unmatched. CDR3 length: 15 amino acids. Looked up from germline, CDR1 is LGHNA and CDR2 is YSLEER. CDR3 DNA: TGCGCCAGCAGCCAGGTGGACAGGGTGGAGTACGAGCAGTACTTC. Translated: CASSQVDRVEYEQYF.

The chain recombines TRBV18 with TRBJ2-5; perhaps TRBD1 as D (6 bases). The germline CDR1 and CDR2 sequences are KGHSH and LQKENI. V was cut by 6 bases and J by 5 bases, with 16 bases left in between. There are 14 residues in the CDR3. CDR3 in DNA: TGTGCCAGCTCCCCCGACAGGACCTCGGAGACCCAGTACTTC. Its translation is CASSPDRTSETQYF.

This clone was observed a few times. The J gene is TRBJ2-3, the V gene TRBV28, with TRBD1 matching 10 bases. Losses at the gene ends were 5 bases for V and 11 bases for J; bases not matched to a gene: 7. CDR3 length: 13 residues. The V gene's germline CDR1 is MDHEN and CDR2 SYDVKM. CDR3 coding DNA: TGTGCCAGCAGTGTCACAGGGACAGGGGTGCAGTATTTT. Translated, it gives CASSVTGTGVQYF.

As regards this clone: The junction differs from germline at one of its ends, possibly a read error. V is TRBV11-2 and J is TRBJ1-1; 10 bases are shared with TRBD1. CDR1 is SGHAT and CDR2 is FQNNGV in the germline V gene. The CDR3 is made up of 14 amino acids. CDR3 protein: CASSLDPGQGVFIF. The CDR3 DNA follows: TGTGCCAGCAGCTTAGATCCCGGACAGGGGGTTTTCATCTTT.

This chain links TRBV10-3 with TRBJ2-7; TRBD1 might be the D (6 bases). There are 14 residues in the CDR3. Germline values: CDR1 ENHRY, CDR2 SYGVKD. V lost 3 bases and J 2 bases, leaving 11 bases between the germline ends. CDR3 in DNA: TGTGCCATCAGTGATAGAAGGGACACCTACGAGCAGTACTTC. Translation gives CAISDRRDTYEQYF.

This chain joins TRBV7-8 and TRBJ1-2, with unresolved D. CDR3 length: 14 residues. Trimming took off 6 bases at V and 5 bases at J, with 16 bases between the two ends. Germline lookup yields CDR1 SGHVS and CDR2 FQNEAQ. CDR3 DNA sequence: TGTGCCAGCAGAGGACTGACTAGCGCATATGGCTACACCTTC. Amino acid sequence: CASRGLTSAYGYTF.

This sequence joins TRBV9 and TRBJ2-1; D call uncertain. Per germline, CDR1 SGDLS and CDR2 YYNGEE. The CDR3 sequence is 12 residues long. Between the trimmed V and J ends, which lost 2 bases and 5 bases, there was a span of 5 bases. DNA for the CDR3: TGTGCCAGCAGCGTCCAAAACAATGAGCAGTTCTTC. Its translation is CASSVQNNEQFF.

The chain joins TRBV15 to TRBJ2-1; D gene unclear. Trimming cost V 3 bases and J 10 bases, with 13 bases left between them. This CDR3 is 13 amino acids long. The V gene's germline CDR1 is LNHNV and CDR2 YYDKDF (reference sequence). DNA for the CDR3: TGTGCCACCAGCAGGCCTTGGGCTCGGGAGCAGTTCTTC. Translated: CATSRPWAREQFF.

This chain links TRBV7-2 with TRBJ2-2, with 9 nucleotides matching TRBD1. CDR1 is SGHTA, CDR2 FQGNSA, per germline. V was clipped by 4 bases and J by 4 bases; unmatched bases: 4. The CDR3 loop spans 15 amino acids. The chain's CDR3 is CASSSGDRATGELFF. The DNA of the CDR3 is TGTGCCAGCAGCTCGGGGGACAGGGCCACCGGGGAGCTGTTTTTT.

This sequence joins TRBV2 and TRBJ2-1; D may be TRBD2 (7 bases). The CDR3 is 16 amino acids. Looked up from germline, CDR1 is SNHLY and CDR2 is FYNNEI. The V and J ends lost 5 bases and 5 bases respectively, with 19 bases between them. CDR3 residues: CASSLLRGANDNEQFF. The DNA for the CDR3 is TGTGCCAGCAGTTTACTCCGGGGGGCCAATGACAATGAGCAGTTCTTC.

The chain uses TRBV6-5 and TRBJ2-3; 10 bases fit TRBD2. This CDR3 is built from 14 residues. With V trimmed by 5 bases and J by 4 bases, 3 bases remained unmatched. Germline values: CDR1 MNHEY, CDR2 SVGAGI. CDR3 residues: CASSTTSGADTQYF. The CDR3 nucleotides are TGTGCCAGCAGTACCACTAGCGGGGCAGATACGCAGTATTTT.

This chain connects TRBV3-1 (or the pseudogene TRBV3-2) to TRBJ2-6, with 7 bases lining up with TRBD2. Per the germline V gene, CDR1 is LGHDT and CDR2 is YNNKEL (reference sequence). V shed 7 bases, J shed 2 bases, and the junction held 8 bases outside the gene matches. This CDR3 is 16 amino acids long. CDR3 coding DNA: TGTGCCAGCACCCCGTACGGGGGGACTGGGGCCAACGTCCTGACTTTC. Its protein is CASTPYGGTGANVLTF.

The rearrangement joins TRBV2 to TRBJ2-3; D is uncertain. Germline CDR1 SNHLY, CDR2 FYNNEI. Trimming stripped 2 bases from V and 2 bases from J, with 8 bases between. This CDR3 is 14 amino acids long. The CDR3 bases are TGTGCCAGCAGTGAACGGCAGGCCACAGATACGCAGTATTTT. It translates to CASSERQATDTQYF.

This clone occurred once. The chain carries TRBV7-8 and TRBJ2-2; D gene unclear. The V gene's germline CDR1 is SGHVS and CDR2 FQNEAQ. The CDR3 length is 19 residues. The V end lost 2 bases, the J end lost 3 bases, and 22 bases lay between the germline ends. The CDR3 sequence: CASSLSRRLNFNDTGELFF. CDR3 in DNA: TGTGCCAGCAGCTTAAGTAGGCGACTCAACTTTAATGACACCGGGGAGCTGTTTTTT.

The chain recombines TRBV6-1 with TRBJ2-7; possible D gene TRBD1, 5 bases. The V and J ends lost 4 bases and 5 bases respectively, with 21 bases between them. Germline V CDR1 and CDR2: MNHNS, SASEGT. This CDR3 has 16 amino acids. The CDR3 DNA is TGTGCCAGCAGTGGACAGCCAAGCCAAGCTATCCACGAGCAGTACTTC. Amino acid sequence: CASSGQPSQAIHEQYF.

The V call is TRBV28, the J call TRBJ1-1, with TRBD1 matching 7 bases. Germline values: CDR1 MDHEN, CDR2 SYDVKM. This CDR3 is 15 amino acids long. Losses at the gene ends were 6 bases for V and 7 bases for J; bases not matched to a gene: 14. As DNA, the CDR3 is TGTGCCAGCAGCATACGAACGCAAGGACAGGATGAAGCTTTCTTT. This translates into CASSIRTQGQDEAFF.

The chain employs TRBV6-5 and TRBJ1-1; D unclear. The CDR3 runs to 14 residues. The germline gives CDR1 MNHEY, CDR2 SVGAGI. V lost 2 bases, J lost 0 bases, and 7 bases lay in between. Here the CDR3 reads CASSYRSLNTEAFF. Written as DNA, the CDR3 is TGTGCCAGCAGTTACCGTAGTTTGAACACTGAAGCTTTCTTT.

This clone was recorded at least ten times. V gene TRBV6-5 combines with J gene TRBJ1-5; 7 nucleotides match TRBD1. The V gene's germline CDR1 is MNHEY and CDR2 SVGAGI. Trimming cost V 6 bases and J 6 bases; bases outside gene matches: 8. The CDR3 has 14 residues. The CDR3 DNA reads as TGTGCCAGCAGGACAGGGCCTGTAGCTCAGCCCCAGCATTTT. It translates to CASRTGPVAQPQHF.

The chain links TRBV28 to TRBJ1-3; D unclear. CDR1 is MDHEN, CDR2 SYDVKM, per germline. The length of the CDR3 is 16 residues. V shed 5 bases and J shed 0 bases, with 14 bases lying between them. DNA of the CDR3: TGTGCCAGCAGTCTTTCACTGATCAACTCTGGAAACACCATATATTTT. Translating it yields CASSLSLINSGNTIYF.